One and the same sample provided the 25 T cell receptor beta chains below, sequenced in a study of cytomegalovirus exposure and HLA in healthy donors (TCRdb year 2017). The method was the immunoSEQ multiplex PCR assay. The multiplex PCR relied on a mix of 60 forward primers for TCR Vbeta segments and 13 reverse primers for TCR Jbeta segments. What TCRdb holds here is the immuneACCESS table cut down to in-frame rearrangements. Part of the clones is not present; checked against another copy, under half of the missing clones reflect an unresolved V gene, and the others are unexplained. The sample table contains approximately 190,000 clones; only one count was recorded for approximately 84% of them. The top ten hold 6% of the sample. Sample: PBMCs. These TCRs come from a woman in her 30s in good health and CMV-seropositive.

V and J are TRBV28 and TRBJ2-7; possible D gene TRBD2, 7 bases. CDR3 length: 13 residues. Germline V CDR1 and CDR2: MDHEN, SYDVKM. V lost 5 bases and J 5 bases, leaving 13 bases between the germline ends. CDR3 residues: CASSGGAEDEQYF. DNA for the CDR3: TGTGCCAGCAGTGGGGGGGCGGAGGACGAGCAGTACTTC.

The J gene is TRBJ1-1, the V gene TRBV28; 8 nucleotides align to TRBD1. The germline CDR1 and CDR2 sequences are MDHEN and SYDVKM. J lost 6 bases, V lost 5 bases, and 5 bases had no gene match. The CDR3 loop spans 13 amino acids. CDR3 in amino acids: CASSPGGWAEAFF. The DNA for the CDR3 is TGTGCCAGCAGTCCAGGGGGCTGGGCTGAAGCTTTCTTT.

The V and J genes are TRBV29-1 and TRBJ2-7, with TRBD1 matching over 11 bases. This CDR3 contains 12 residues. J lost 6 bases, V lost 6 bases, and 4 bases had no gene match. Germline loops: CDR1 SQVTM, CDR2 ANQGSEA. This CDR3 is CSVDRGRGEQYF. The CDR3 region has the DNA TGCAGCGTGGACAGGGGGCGAGGCGAGCAGTACTTC.

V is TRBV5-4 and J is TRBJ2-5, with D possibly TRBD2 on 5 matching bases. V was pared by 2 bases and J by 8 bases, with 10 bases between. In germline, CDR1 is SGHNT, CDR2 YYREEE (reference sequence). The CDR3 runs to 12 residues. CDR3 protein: CASSLLVGTQYF. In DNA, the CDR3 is TGTGCCAGCAGCTTACTAGTTGGAACCCAGTACTTC.

CDR3 DNA: TGCAGTGCTCCGGGACTCTCAAGACGGTACTTC. Translating gives CSAPGLSRRYF. The J gene is TRBJ2-7, the V gene TRBV20-1; maybe TRBD2 (6 bases). V lost 5 bases and J lost 12, with 17 bases in between. Germline V gives CDR1 DFQATT, CDR2 SNEGSKA (reference sequence). The CDR3 contains 11 residues.

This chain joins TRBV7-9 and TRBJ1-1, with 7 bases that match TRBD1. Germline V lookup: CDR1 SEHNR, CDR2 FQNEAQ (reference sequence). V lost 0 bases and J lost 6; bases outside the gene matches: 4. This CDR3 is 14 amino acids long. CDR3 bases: TGTGCCAGCAGCTTAGCAGGGGGCGCGGCTGAAGCTTTCTTT. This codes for CASSLAGGAAEAFF.

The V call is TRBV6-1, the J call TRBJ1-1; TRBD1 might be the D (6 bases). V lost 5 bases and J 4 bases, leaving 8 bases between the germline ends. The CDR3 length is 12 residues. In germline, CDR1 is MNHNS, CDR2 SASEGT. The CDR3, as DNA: TGTGCCAGCAGTTTCAGGGGCACTGAAGCTTTCTTT. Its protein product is CASSFRGTEAFF.

This CDR3 is CASSFNIAGGMDNEQFF. CDR3 DNA: TGCGCCAGCAGCTTCAATATAGCGGGAGGGATGGACAATGAGCAGTTCTTC. The V and J genes are TRBV5-1 and TRBJ2-1; 11 bases align to TRBD2. Germline V gene sequence: CDR1 SGHRS, CDR2 YFSETQ. This CDR3 comprises 17 residues. Trimming at V came to 2 bases and at J to 5 bases, leaving 9 bases not matched to a gene.

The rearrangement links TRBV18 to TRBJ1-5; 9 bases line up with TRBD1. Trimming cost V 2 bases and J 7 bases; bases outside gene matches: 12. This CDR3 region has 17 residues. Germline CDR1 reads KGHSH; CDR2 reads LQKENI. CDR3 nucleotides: TGTGCCAGCTCACCATGGGAGTCAGGACAGGGGCGCCAGCCCCAGCATTTT. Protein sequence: CASSPWESGQGRQPQHF.

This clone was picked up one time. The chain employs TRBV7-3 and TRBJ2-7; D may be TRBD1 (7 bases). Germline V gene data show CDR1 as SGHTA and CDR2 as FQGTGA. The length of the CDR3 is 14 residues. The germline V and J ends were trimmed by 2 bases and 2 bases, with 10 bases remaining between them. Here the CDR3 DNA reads TGTGCCAGCAGCTTAGGAGGGGGCCCCTACGAGCAGTACTTC. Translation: CASSLGGGPYEQYF.

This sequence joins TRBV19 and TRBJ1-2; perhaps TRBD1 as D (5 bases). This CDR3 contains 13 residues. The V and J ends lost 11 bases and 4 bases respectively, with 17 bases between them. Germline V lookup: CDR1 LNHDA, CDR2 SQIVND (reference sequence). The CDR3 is CAAYGGLGYGYTF. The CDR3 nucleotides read TGTGCCGCCTATGGGGGGTTGGGCTATGGCTACACCTTC.

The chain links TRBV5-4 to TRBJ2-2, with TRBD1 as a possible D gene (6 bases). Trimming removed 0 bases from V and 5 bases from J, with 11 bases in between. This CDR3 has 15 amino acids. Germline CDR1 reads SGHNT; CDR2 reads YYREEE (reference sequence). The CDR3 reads CASSLDQGITGELFF. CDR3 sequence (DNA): TGTGCCAGCAGCTTGGACCAGGGGATAACCGGGGAGCTGTTTTTT. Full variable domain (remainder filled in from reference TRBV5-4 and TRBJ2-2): ETGVTQSPTHLIKTRGQQVTLRCSSQSGHNTVSWYQQALGQGPQFIFQYYREEENGRGNFPPRFSGLQFPNYSSELNVNALELDDSALYLCASSLDQGITGELFFGEGSRLTVL.

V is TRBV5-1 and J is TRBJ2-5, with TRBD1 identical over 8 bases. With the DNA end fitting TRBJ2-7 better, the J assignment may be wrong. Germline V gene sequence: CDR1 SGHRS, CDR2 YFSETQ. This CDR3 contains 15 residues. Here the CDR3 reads CASSVGQGETYEQYF. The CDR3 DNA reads TGCGCCAGCAGCGTCGGACAGGGAGAAACCTACGAGCAGTACTTC.

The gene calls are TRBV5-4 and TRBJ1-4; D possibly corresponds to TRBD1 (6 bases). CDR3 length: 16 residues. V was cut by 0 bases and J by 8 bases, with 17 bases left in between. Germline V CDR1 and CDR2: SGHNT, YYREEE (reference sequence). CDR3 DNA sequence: TGTGCCAGCAGCTTGGGGGGGGGCGAGATCCGGGAAAAACTGTTTTTT. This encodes CASSLGGGEIREKLFF.

This CDR3 is CASGDRQDHRPQHF. The CDR3 coding sequence is TGTGCCAGCGGAGACCGACAGGACCATCGGCCCCAGCATTTT. This chain connects TRBV6-1 to TRBJ1-5; possibly TRBD1 for D (6 bases). The CDR3 has 14 residues. The germline V gene encodes CDR1 MNHNS and CDR2 SASEGT. Deletions cut 8 bases from V and 9 bases from J, with 20 bases between.

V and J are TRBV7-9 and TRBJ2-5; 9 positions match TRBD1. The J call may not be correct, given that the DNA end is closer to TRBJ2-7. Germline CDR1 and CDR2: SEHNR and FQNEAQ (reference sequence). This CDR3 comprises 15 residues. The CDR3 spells CASSSPRGQGNEQYF. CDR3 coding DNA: TGTGCCAGCAGCTCCCCAAGAGGACAGGGGAACGAGCAGTACTTC.

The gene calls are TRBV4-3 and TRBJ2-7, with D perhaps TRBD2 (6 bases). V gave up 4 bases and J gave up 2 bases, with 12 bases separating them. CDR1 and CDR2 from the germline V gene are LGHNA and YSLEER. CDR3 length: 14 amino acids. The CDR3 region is CASSPSPGAYEQYF. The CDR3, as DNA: TGCGCCAGCAGCCCTTCTCCGGGAGCCTACGAGCAGTACTTC.

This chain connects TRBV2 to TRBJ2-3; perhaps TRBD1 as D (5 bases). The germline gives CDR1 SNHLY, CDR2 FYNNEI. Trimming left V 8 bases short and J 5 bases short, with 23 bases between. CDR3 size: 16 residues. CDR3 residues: CASGFLRVGVKDTQYF. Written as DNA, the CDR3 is TGTGCCAGCGGATTCCTCAGGGTCGGTGTTAAAGATACGCAGTATTTT. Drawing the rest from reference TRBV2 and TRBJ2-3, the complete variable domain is EPEVTQTPSHQVTQMGQEVILRCVPISNHLYFYWYRQILGQKVEFLVSFYNNEISEKSEIFDDQFSVERPDGSNFTLKIRSTKLEDSAMYFCASGFLRVGVKDTQYFGPGTRLTVL.

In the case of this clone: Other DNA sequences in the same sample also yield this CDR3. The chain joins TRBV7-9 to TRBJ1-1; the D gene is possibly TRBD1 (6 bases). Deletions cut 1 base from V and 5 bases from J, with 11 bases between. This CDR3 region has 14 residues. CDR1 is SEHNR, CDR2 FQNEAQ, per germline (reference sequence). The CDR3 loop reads CASSLGQGNTEAFF. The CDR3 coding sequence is TGTGCCAGCAGCTTAGGTCAGGGGAATACTGAAGCTTTCTTT.

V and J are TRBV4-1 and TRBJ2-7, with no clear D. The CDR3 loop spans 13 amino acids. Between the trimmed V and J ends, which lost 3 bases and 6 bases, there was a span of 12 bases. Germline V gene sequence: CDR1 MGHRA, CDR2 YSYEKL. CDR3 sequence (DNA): TGCGCCAGCAGCCACCCCGATCGGAGCGAGCAGTACTTC. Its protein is CASSHPDRSEQYF.

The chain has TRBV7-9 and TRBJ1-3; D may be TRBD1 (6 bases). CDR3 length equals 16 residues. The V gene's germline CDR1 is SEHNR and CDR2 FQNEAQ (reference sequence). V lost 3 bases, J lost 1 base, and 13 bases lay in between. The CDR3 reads CASSLGLGASGNTIYF. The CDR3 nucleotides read TGTGCCAGCAGCTTGGGCTTGGGGGCTTCTGGAAACACCATATATTTT.

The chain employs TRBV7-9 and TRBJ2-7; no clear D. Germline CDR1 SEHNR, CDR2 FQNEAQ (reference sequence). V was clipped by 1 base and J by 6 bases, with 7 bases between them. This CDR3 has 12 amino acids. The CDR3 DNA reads TGTGCCAGCAGCTTAGACTTCTTCGAGCAGTACTTC. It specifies CASSLDFFEQYF.

The CDR3 loop is CASRAGLTNTEAFF. The DNA for the CDR3 is TGTGCCAGCAGAGCGGGACTCACGAACACTGAAGCTTTCTTT. The chain employs TRBV9 and TRBJ1-1; TRBD1 is a possible D gene (5 bases). The CDR3 has 14 amino acids. V lost 5 bases, J lost 1 base, and 12 bases lay in between. CDR1 and CDR2 (germline): SGDLS, YYNGEE.

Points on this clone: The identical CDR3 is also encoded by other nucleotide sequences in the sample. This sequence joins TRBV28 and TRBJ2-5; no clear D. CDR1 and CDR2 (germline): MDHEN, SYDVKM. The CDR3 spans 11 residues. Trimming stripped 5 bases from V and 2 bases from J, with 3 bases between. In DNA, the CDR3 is TGTGCCAGCAGTCTACAAGAGACCCAGTACTTC. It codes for CASSLQETQYF. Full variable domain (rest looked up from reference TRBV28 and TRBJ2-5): DVKVTQSSRYLVKRTGEKVFLECVQDMDHENMFWYRQDPGLGLRLIYFSYDVKMKEKGDIPEGYSVSREKKERFSLILESASTNQTSMYLCASSLQETQYFGPGTRLLVL.

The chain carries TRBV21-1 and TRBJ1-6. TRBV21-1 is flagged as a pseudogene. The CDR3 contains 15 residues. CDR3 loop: CASSKGPGLNSPLHF. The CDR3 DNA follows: TGTGCCAGCAGCAAGGGTCCGGGGTTAAATTCACCCCTCCACTTT.